This T cell receptor (beta chain) was identified in a study of control samples from healthy donors and cancer patients. TCRdb's copy holds only in-frame clones and misses some; the assay was immunoSEQ multiplex PCR. In the table there are over 150,000 clones, roughly 95% of which are singletons. The CDR3 is 15 residues long. From germline, CDR1 is SGHRS and CDR2 YFSETQ. Unmatched junction bases numbered 4, after V lost 0 bases and J lost 4 bases. V usage is TRBV5-1 and J usage is TRBJ1-3; TRBD1 aligns across 7 bases. The receptor was derived from a woman in her thirties in good health. Sequences were obtained from blood. CDR3: CASSLDGTEGNTIYF. The CDR3 bases are TGCGCCAGCAGCTTGGACGGGACAGAAGGAAACACCATATATTTT.